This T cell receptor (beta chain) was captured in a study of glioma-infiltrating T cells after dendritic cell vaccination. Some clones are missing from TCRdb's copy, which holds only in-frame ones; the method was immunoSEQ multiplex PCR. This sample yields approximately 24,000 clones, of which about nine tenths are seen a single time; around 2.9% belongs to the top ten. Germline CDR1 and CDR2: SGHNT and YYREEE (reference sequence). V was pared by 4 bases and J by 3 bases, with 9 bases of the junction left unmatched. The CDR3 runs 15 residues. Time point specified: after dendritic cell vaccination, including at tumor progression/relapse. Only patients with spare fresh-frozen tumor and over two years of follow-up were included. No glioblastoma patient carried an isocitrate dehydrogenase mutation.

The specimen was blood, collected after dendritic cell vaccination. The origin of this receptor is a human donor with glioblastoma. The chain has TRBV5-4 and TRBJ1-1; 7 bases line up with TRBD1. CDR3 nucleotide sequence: TGTGCCAGCAGCATCGGAGGACAGGCGGACACTGAAGCTTTCTTT. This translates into CASSIGGQADTEAFF.